This is a list of T cell receptor beta chains from one sample in a study of cytomegalovirus exposure and HLA in healthy donors. TCRdb's table, derived via immunoSEQ multiplex PCR, lists solely in-frame clones and lacks some. This table has about 110,000 clones, roughly 75% appearing once. The sequenced sample was PBMCs. These receptors originate from a man in his forties in good health and CMV-seronegative. The CDR3 runs from the conserved cysteine through the conserved F or W. Each record gives: V gene, D gene, clone size, J gene, CDR3 protein, CDR3 DNA. The D gene is left open where the match is weak. A row's size may be missing; if present it is once, few, many or a size class.

TRBV21-1,-,-,TRBJ2-7,CASSTWTGDYEQYF,TGTGCCAGCAGCACCTGGACAGGGGACTACGAGCAGTACTTC
TRBV7-2,-,-,TRBJ2-7,CASSSGTRVGEQYF,TGTGCCAGCAGCTCCGGGACACGGGTAGGCGAGCAGTACTTC
TRBV5-1,TRBD2,few,TRBJ2-1,CASSFGSGLAANEQFF,TGCGCCAGCAGCTTTGGTTCTGGACTAGCAGCCAATGAGCAGTTCTTC
TRBV2,TRBD2,-,TRBJ2-3,CASAVGRGTDTQYF,TGTGCCAGTGCTGTTGGGAGGGGCACAGATACGCAGTATTTT
TRBV2,TRBD1,few,TRBJ1-2,CVSRGEGQYYGYTF,TGTGTCAGCAGAGGAGAGGGACAGTACTATGGCTACACCTTC
TRBV28,-,-,TRBJ2-2,CASRERGGSGELFF,TGTGCCAGCAGGGAGAGGGGGGGGTCCGGGGAGCTGTTTTTT
TRBV2,TRBD1,-,TRBJ1-5,CASSENRGDQPQHF,TGTGCCAGCAGTGAAAACAGGGGCGATCAGCCCCAGCATTTT
TRBV5-1,-,-,TRBJ2-2,CASSPSGANTGELFF,TGCGCCAGCAGCCCCTCCGGAGCGAACACCGGGGAGCTGTTTTTT
TRBV6-1,TRBD1,-,TRBJ1-3,CASSMDRSSGNTIYF,TGTGCCAGCAGTATGGACAGGTCCTCTGGAAACACCATATATTTT
TRBV2,TRBD1,-,TRBJ2-1,CASSQGQSVAQFF,TGTGCCAGCAGCCAGGGACAGTCCGTTGCGCAGTTCTTC
TRBV10-2,-,-,TRBJ2-2,CASSSWGLGSTGELFF,TGCGCCAGCAGCTCGTGGGGCCTAGGGTCCACCGGGGAGCTGTTTTTT
TRBV7-9,TRBD2,-,TRBJ2-2,CASSQGLAGGQTGELFF,TGTGCCAGCAGCCAGGGACTAGCGGGGGGCCAAACCGGGGAGCTGTTTTTT
TRBV5-5,-,-,TRBJ2-1,CASSFWSGLSNNEQFF,TGTGCCAGCAGCTTCTGGTCGGGACTCTCAAACAATGAGCAGTTCTTC
TRBV7-2,TRBD1,-,TRBJ2-7,CASRRTGGYEQYF,TGTGCCAGCAGGCGGACAGGGGGCTACGAGCAGTACTTC
TRBV2,TRBD2,once,TRBJ2-7,CASSEQISGVQYF,TGTGCCAGCAGTGAACAGATTAGCGGGGTGCAGTACTTC
TRBV4-2,TRBD2,once,TRBJ2-5,CASSQDKFAGGQETQYF,TGTGCCAGCAGCCAAGATAAGTTCGCGGGGGGGCAAGAGACCCAGTACTTC
TRBV5-4,TRBD1,few,TRBJ2-7,CASSQNRDRGTASYEQYF,TGTGCCAGCAGTCAGAATCGGGACAGGGGAACGGCATCCTACGAGCAGTACTTC
TRBV4-2,-,once,TRBJ2-5,CASSQGVGPGAQYF,TGTGCCAGCAGCCAAGGCGTCGGTCCCGGGGCCCAGTACTTC
TRBV19,TRBD1,-,TRBJ1-2,CASSIAAGGEEYGYTF,TGTGCCAGTAGTATAGCCGCAGGGGGCGAGGAGTATGGCTACACCTTC
TRBV2,-,-,TRBJ2-6,CASSVRGSGAGANVLTF,TGTGCCAGCAGTGTACGAGGGTCAGGGGCCGGGGCCAACGTCCTGACTTTC
TRBV6-6,-,-,TRBJ1-4,CASSYGGSRNEKLFF,TGTGCCAGCAGTTACGGGGGGAGCCGGAATGAAAAACTGTTTTTT
TRBV7-2,-,few,TRBJ1-1,CASSWRGRNTEAFF,TGTGCCAGCAGCTGGCGGGGCAGGAACACTGAAGCTTTCTTT
TRBV7-6,TRBD2,-,TRBJ2-1,CASSRDAGGSNEQFF,TGTGCCAGCAGCCGCGATGCGGGGGGTTCCAATGAGCAGTTCTTC
TRBV7-9,-,-,TRBJ1-1,CASQTRTYLINTEAFF,TGTGCCAGTCAGACACGCACGTATCTAATCAACACTGAAGCTTTCTTT
TRBV15,TRBD1,few,TRBJ2-5,CATSRGQGDQETQYF,TGTGCCACCAGCAGAGGACAGGGAGACCAAGAGACCCAGTACTTC
TRBV5-1,-,-,TRBJ2-1,CASSEYGIKYNEQFF,TGCGCCAGCAGCGAATACGGGATCAAATACAATGAGCAGTTCTTC
TRBV19,-,few,TRBJ1-2,CASNHRDGYTF,TGTGCCAGTAACCACAGGGATGGCTACACCTTC
TRBV7-8,TRBD2,few,TRBJ2-1,CASSLAPSTSGGATFF,TGTGCCAGCAGCTTAGCCCCATCGACTAGCGGGGGCGCCACGTTCTTC